The 19 T cell receptor beta chains given below trace back to one sample, sequenced in a study of blood T cell repertoires in COVID-19. Assay: immunoSEQ multiplex PCR; the TCRdb copy retains only in-frame clones and omits some. The sample shows more than 100,000 clones, less than 90% of them seen only once. What was sequenced was PBMCs or T cells enriched from blood (not recorded which). Source of these receptors: a woman aged 30 to 39 who had recovered from COVID-19.

CDR3 residues: CASSLDPRGAYEQYF. The DNA of the CDR3 is TGTGCCAGCAGCTTGGACCCCCGGGGGGCCTACGAGCAGTACTTC. V gene TRBV5-6 combines with J gene TRBJ2-7; 7 bases are a match to TRBD2. Germline CDR1 is SGHDT and CDR2 is YYEEEE. Losses at the gene ends were 0 bases for V and 2 bases for J; bases not matched to a gene: 5. This CDR3 region has 15 residues.

This clone was seen just once. V is TRBV29-1 and J is TRBJ2-5; possible D gene TRBD2, 5 bases. The CDR3 totals 14 residues. In germline, CDR1 is SQVTM, CDR2 ANQGSEA. The germline V and J ends were trimmed by 5 bases and 3 bases, with 16 bases remaining between them. CDR3 region: CSVPLGWGEETQYF. The DNA for the CDR3 is TGCAGCGTTCCTTTGGGCTGGGGAGAAGAGACCCAGTACTTC.

CDR3 nucleotides: TGTGCCAGCAGCCATGTTGGCGGGGGGATCACAGATACGCAGTATTTT. It specifies CASSHVGGGITDTQYF. The chain joins TRBV4-2 to TRBJ2-3; 8 positions agree with TRBD2. The CDR3 is made up of 16 amino acids. Germline CDR1 is LGHNA and CDR2 is YNFKEQ. Unmatched junction bases numbered 7, after V lost 3 bases and J lost 2 bases.

The chain couples TRBV7-9 to TRBJ2-3; D is uncertain. Germline CDR1 reads SEHNR; CDR2 reads FQNEAQ (reference sequence). This CDR3 comprises 13 residues. The germline V and J ends were trimmed by 0 bases and 5 bases, with 6 bases remaining between them. CDR3 in DNA: TGTGCCAGCAGCTTAGCGAGTCGAGATACGCAGTATTTT. Translating it yields CASSLASRDTQYF.

This chain links TRBV6-2 or TRBV6-3 with TRBJ1-5, with D possibly TRBD1 on 5 matching bases. Trimming pared 2 bases from V and 11 bases from J, leaving 10 bases between. The CDR3 has 12 amino acids. In germline, CDR1 is MNHEY, CDR2 SVGEGT. In DNA, the CDR3 is TGTGCCAGCAGTTACCCTCCGGGGGCCCAGCATTTT. Its translation is CASSYPPGAQHF.

The CDR3 DNA reads as TGTGCCAGCAGCTTAATCGAACTAGCGGGAACCTACGAGCAGTACTTC. As protein: CASSLIELAGTYEQYF. This chain joins TRBV5-8 and TRBJ2-7, with 10 bases lining up with TRBD2. Trimming removed 2 bases from V and 2 bases from J; junction bases left unmatched: 7. Per the germline V gene, CDR1 is SGHTS and CDR2 is YDEGEE. This CDR3 region has 16 residues. Looking up the rest from reference TRBV5-8 and TRBJ2-7 gives the full variable domain: EAGVTQSPTHLIKTRGQQATLRCSPISGHTSVYWYQQALGLGLQFLLWYDEGEERNRGNFPPRFSGRQFPNYSSELNVNALELEDSALYLCASSLIELAGTYEQYFGPGTRLTVT.

The chain links TRBV28 to TRBJ1-1, with D unresolved. V lost 3 bases and J lost 9, with 11 bases in between. CDR1 is MDHEN and CDR2 is SYDVKM in the germline V gene. CDR3 length: 12 residues. For the CDR3, the DNA is TGTGCCAGCAGTTTCGGTCGAACGCAAGCTTTCTTT. Translating gives CASSFGRTQAFF.

With respect to this clone: In the same sample, other DNA sequences code for this CDR3. The chain couples TRBV3-1 (or the pseudogene TRBV3-2) to TRBJ2-3, with D perhaps matching TRBD1 (6 bases). The germline V and J ends were trimmed by 1 base and 4 bases, with 9 bases remaining between them. CDR1 LGHDT and CDR2 YNNKEL come from the germline V gene (reference sequence). The length of the CDR3 is 14 residues. The CDR3 reads CASSQGGGADTQYF. The CDR3 DNA follows: TGTGCCAGCAGCCAAGGAGGGGGTGCAGATACGCAGTATTTT.

V and J are TRBV28 and TRBJ2-7; TRBD1 matches at 8 bases. V lost 5 bases to trimming and J lost 3 bases; unmatched junction nucleotides: 9. The CDR3 has 15 amino acids. The germline V gene encodes CDR1 MDHEN and CDR2 SYDVKM. The CDR3, as DNA: TGTGCCAGCAGTCCCACCCTCGACAGGGGCTACGAGCAGTACTTC. Its translation: CASSPTLDRGYEQYF.

The chain employs TRBV7-2 and TRBJ2-7; possible D gene TRBD2, 5 bases. The germline gives CDR1 SGHTA, CDR2 FQGNSA. The CDR3 totals 13 residues. V dropped 5 bases and J dropped 6 bases, with 14 bases sitting between them. Here the CDR3 reads CASSLKSRAEQYF. The CDR3 DNA sequence: TGTGCCAGCAGCCTAAAATCGCGGGCCGAGCAGTACTTC.

This chain links TRBV18 with TRBJ1-1; the match to TRBD1 covers 7 bases. Germline values: CDR1 KGHSH, CDR2 LQKENI. V lost 4 bases to trimming and J lost 4 bases; unmatched junction nucleotides: 9. The length of the CDR3 is 15 residues. CDR3: CASSQGQVWATEAFF. In DNA form, the CDR3 reads TGTGCCAGCTCACAAGGACAGGTCTGGGCCACTGAAGCTTTCTTT.

The V call is TRBV2, the J call TRBJ1-1, with a possible D match to TRBD1 (5 bases). In germline, CDR1 is SNHLY, CDR2 FYNNEI. V was shortened by 0 bases and J by 6 bases, with 17 bases between the two germline ends. The CDR3 spans 16 residues. The chain's CDR3 is CASSEAGGLKGAEAFF. CDR3 nucleotides: TGTGCCAGCAGTGAAGCCGGGGGTCTAAAAGGGGCTGAAGCTTTCTTT.

In this sample, this clone turned up once. This chain links TRBV10-3 with TRBJ2-5; D might be TRBD2 (6 bases). Germline V lookup: CDR1 ENHRY, CDR2 SYGVKD. This CDR3 is 13 amino acids long. With 8 bases removed from V and 1 base from J, the gap between germline ends came to 11 bases. The CDR3 here is CAIGGKFQETQYF. The CDR3 nucleotides read TGTGCCATCGGGGGGAAATTCCAAGAGACCCAGTACTTC.

V gene TRBV7-3 combines with J gene TRBJ2-1; 8 bases fit TRBD2. The junction had 8 bases not matched to a gene; V was cut back by 1 base and J by 12 bases. The length of the CDR3 is 14 residues. Germline V CDR1 and CDR2: SGHTA, FQGTGA. The CDR3 loop is CASSLRRGASGQFF. The CDR3 DNA sequence: TGTGCCAGCAGCTTAAGGCGGGGGGCGTCTGGGCAGTTCTTC.

The chain is built from TRBV6-5 and TRBJ2-1; D may be TRBD2 (7 bases). The V end lost 2 bases, the J end lost 0 bases, and 11 bases lay between the germline ends. The germline V gene has CDR1 MNHEY and CDR2 SVGAGI. The CDR3 runs to 16 residues. The CDR3 spells CASSYGGGFSYNEQFF. The CDR3 DNA sequence: TGTGCCAGCAGTTACGGGGGGGGCTTCTCCTACAATGAGCAGTTCTTC.

The rearrangement joins TRBV27 to TRBJ2-7; 8 bases match TRBD2. Trimming took 3 bases from V and 1 from J; bases not matched to a gene: 2. The CDR3 has 14 amino acids. Germline V lookup: CDR1 MNHEY, CDR2 SMNVEV (reference sequence). CDR3 residues: CASSFGGGSYEQYF. CDR3 nucleotides: TGTGCCAGCAGTTTCGGGGGGGGATCCTACGAGCAGTACTTC.

The chain has TRBV20-1 and TRBJ2-7; 10 bases align to TRBD1. Losses at the gene ends were 3 bases for V and 3 bases for J; bases not matched to a gene: 8. CDR1 and CDR2 from the germline V gene are DFQATT and SNEGSKA (reference sequence). CDR3 size: 15 residues. This CDR3 reads CSASATGGLYYEQYF. Here the CDR3 DNA reads TGCAGTGCTAGTGCGACAGGGGGCCTTTACTACGAGCAGTACTTC.

This sequence joins TRBV5-1 and TRBJ2-7; D perhaps matches TRBD1 (6 bases). Between the trimmed V and J ends, which lost 1 base and 2 bases, there was a span of 16 bases. This CDR3 is built from 16 residues. Germline V gene sequence: CDR1 SGHRS, CDR2 YFSETQ. CDR3: CASSLLAGANTYEQYF. CDR3 nucleotides: TGCGCCAGCAGCTTGTTAGCAGGGGCCAATACCTACGAGCAGTACTTC.

This clone came up once. The chain carries TRBV19 and TRBJ2-1, with TRBD2 matching 7 bases. V was pared by 1 base and J by 4 bases, with 4 bases of the junction left unmatched. Germline lookup yields CDR1 LNHDA and CDR2 SQIVND (reference sequence). This CDR3 spans 15 amino acids. The CDR3 bases are TGTGCCAGTAGTATAGCTAGCGGAGAGTACAATGAGCAGTTCTTC. This gives the protein CASSIASGEYNEQFF.